A selection of T cell receptor beta chains follows, all from one sample in a study of T cells after yellow fever vaccination. Via MiXCR, TCRdb re-called the 5' RACE reads, giving one row per CDR3 protein. Among around 320,000 distinct CDR3 sequences listed, approximately 10% were seen once. Here the sequenced sample was CD4+ T cells sorted from PBMCs, taken 5 days after the yellow fever booster vaccination. The receptor set was obtained from a young man who received the YFV17D yellow fever vaccine. The CDR3 runs from the conserved cysteine through the conserved F or W. D genes are given only for firm matches. Only some rows state a clone size, as once, few, many or a class for expanded clones.

cdr3_aa cdr3_nt v_call d_call j_call clone_size
CSAIPRGRGREKLFF TGCAGTGCTATTCCCCGGGGCAGGGGCCGTGAAAAACTGTTTTTT TRBV20-1 - TRBJ1-4 -
CASESGSANYGYTF TGTGCCAGCGAGTCGGGGTCCGCTAACTATGGCTACACCTTC TRBV6-1 - TRBJ1-2 -
CASSFSGNLVETQYF TGCGCCAGCAGCTTCTCAGGGAACCTCGTAGAGACGCAGTATTTT TRBV5-1 - TRBJ2-3 many
CASSSTGISGNTIYF TGTGCCAGCAGTTCGACCGGGATCTCTGGAAACACCATATATTTT TRBV7-2 - TRBJ1-3 -
CASSPRTSADYNEQFF TGTGCCAGCAGCCCAAGGACTAGCGCGGACTACAATGAGCAGTTCTTC TRBV7-6 TRBD2 TRBJ2-1 -
CASSQGRSEGQETQYF TGCGCCAGCAGCCAAGGACGTAGCGAAGGACAAGAGACCCAGTACTTC TRBV4-1 - TRBJ2-5 -
CASSLGDSLYGYTF TGCGCCAGCAGCTTGGGGGACTCCCTCTATGGCTACACCTTC TRBV5-1 - TRBJ1-2 -
CAIGWTNTDTQYF TGTGCCATCGGGTGGACTAACACAGATACGCAGTATTTT TRBV10-3 - TRBJ2-3 -
CASSLFPGSQYF TGTGCCAGCAGCTTATTCCCCGGTAGCCAGTACTTC TRBV7-9 - TRBJ2-5 few
CASSLAGGSYEQYF TGTGCCAGCAGCTTAGCGGGGGGCTCCTACGAGCAGTACTTC TRBV7-3 TRBD2 TRBJ2-7 many